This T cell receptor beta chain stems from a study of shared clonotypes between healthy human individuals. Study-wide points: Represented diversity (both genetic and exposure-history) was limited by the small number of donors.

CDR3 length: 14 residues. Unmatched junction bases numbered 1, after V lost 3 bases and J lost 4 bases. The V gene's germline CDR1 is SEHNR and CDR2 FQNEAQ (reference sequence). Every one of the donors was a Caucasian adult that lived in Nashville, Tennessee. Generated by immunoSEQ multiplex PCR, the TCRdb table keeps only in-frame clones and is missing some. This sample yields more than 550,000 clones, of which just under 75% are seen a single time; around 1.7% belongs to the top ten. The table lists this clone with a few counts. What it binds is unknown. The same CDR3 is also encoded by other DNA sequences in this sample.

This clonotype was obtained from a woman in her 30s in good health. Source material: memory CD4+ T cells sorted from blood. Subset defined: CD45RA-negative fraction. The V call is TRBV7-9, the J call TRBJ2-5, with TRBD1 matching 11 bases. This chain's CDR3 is CASSLDRGRETQYF. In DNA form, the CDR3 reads TGTGCCAGCAGCTTGGACAGGGGGCGAGAGACCCAGTACTTC.